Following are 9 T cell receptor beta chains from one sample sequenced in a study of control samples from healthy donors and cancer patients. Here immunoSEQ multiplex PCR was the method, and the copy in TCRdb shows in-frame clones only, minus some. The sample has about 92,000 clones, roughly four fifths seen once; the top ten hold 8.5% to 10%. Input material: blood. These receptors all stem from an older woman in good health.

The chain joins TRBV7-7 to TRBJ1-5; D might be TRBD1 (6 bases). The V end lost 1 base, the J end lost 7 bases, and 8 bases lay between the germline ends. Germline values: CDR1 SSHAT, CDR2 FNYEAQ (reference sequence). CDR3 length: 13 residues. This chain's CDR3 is CASSLDREQPQHF. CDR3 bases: TGTGCCAGCAGCTTAGACAGGGAGCAGCCCCAGCATTTT.

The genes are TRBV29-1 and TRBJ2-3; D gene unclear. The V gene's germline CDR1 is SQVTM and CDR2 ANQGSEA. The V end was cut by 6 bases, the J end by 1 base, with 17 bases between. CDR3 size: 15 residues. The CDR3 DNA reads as TGCAGCGTCTCTCAGCTCGTTGGGGGCACAGATACGCAGTATTTT. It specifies CSVSQLVGGTDTQYF.

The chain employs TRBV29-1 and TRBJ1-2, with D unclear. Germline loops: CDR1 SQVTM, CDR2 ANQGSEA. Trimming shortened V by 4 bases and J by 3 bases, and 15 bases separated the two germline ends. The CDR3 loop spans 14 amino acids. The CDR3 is CSVAPGSDYYGYTF. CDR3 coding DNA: TGCAGCGTTGCGCCGGGTTCAGATTACTATGGCTACACCTTC.

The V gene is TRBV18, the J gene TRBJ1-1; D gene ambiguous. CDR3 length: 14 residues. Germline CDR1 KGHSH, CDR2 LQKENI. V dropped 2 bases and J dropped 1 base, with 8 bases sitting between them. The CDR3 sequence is CASSPISRNTEAFF. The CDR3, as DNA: TGTGCCAGCTCACCAATCTCAAGGAACACTGAAGCTTTCTTT.

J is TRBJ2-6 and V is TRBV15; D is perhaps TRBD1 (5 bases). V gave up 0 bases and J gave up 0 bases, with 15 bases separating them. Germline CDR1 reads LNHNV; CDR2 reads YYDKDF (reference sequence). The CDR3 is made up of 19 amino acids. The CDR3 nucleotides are TGTGCCACCAGCAGAGATCCGAGACAGAGCAGCTCTGGGGCCAACGTCCTGACTTTC. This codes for CATSRDPRQSSSGANVLTF. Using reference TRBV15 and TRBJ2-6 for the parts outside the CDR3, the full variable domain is DAMVIQNPRYQVTQFGKPVTLSCSQTLNHNVMYWYQQKSSQAPKLLFHYYDKDFNNEADTPDNFQSRRPNTSFCFLDIRSPGLGDTAMYLCATSRDPRQSSSGANVLTFGAGSRLTVL.

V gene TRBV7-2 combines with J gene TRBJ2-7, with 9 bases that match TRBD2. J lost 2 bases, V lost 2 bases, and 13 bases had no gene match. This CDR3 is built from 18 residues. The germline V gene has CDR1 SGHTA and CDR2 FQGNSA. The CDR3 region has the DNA TGTGCCAGCAGCTTATCCGGGGGAGCGGGGGGCCGAACCTACGAGCAGTACTTC. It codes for CASSLSGGAGGRTYEQYF. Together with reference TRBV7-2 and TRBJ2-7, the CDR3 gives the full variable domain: GAGVSQSPSNKVTEKGKDVELRCDPISGHTALYWYRQSLGQGLEFLIYFQGNSAPDKSGLPSDRFSAERTGGSVSTLTIQRTQQEDSAVYLCASSLSGGAGGRTYEQYFGPGTRLTVT.

CDR3 DNA sequence: TGTGCCAGCAGCCAAGTGGGCCGGGCAAGCAATGGCTACACCTTC. Protein: CASSQVGRASNGYTF. The V gene is TRBV3-1 (or the pseudogene TRBV3-2), the J gene TRBJ1-2, with D unresolved. V lost 1 base, J lost 6 bases, and 15 bases lay in between. The germline CDR1 and CDR2 sequences are LGHDT and YNNKEL (reference sequence). The CDR3 is made up of 15 amino acids.

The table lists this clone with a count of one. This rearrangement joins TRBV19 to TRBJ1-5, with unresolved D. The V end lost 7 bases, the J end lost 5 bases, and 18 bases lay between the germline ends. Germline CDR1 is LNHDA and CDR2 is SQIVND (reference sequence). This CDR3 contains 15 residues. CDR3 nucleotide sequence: TGTGCCAGTACCGACCAGATCACGGCAGATCAGCCCCAGCATTTT. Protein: CASTDQITADQPQHF.

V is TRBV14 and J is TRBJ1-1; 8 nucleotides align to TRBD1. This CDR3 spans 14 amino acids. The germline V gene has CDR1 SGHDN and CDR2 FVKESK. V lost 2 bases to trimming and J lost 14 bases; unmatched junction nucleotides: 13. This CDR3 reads CASSQTGPGGESFF. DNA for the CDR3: TGTGCCAGCAGCCAAACGGGCCCAGGGGGCGAGTCCTTCTTT. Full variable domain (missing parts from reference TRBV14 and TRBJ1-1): EAGVTQFPSHSVIEKGQTVTLRCDPISGHDNLYWYRRVMGKEIKFLLHFVKESKQDESGMPNNRFLAERTGGTYSTLKVQPAELEDSGVYFCASSQTGPGGESFFGQGTRLTVV.